The clone carrying this TCR beta chain was seen more than once but under ten times. What it binds is unknown. The data originate from a study of T cell repertoires in cytomegalovirus infection. The CDR3 sequence is 16 residues long. CDR1 and CDR2 (germline): SQVTM, ANQGSEA. With V trimmed by 2 bases and J by 3 bases, 13 bases remained unmatched. TCRdb redid the calling of the reads with MiXCR, one entry per CDR3 protein. The sample yields fewer than 850,000 distinct CDR3 sequences, approximately 32% seen once. The chain has TRBV29-1 and TRBJ2-7; 7 nucleotides align to TRBD2. The receptor was isolated from a human donor in good health (CMV status not recorded). Some clones in this sample may be carry-over from other donors' samples. The sequencing here drew on cultured CD8+ T cells from PBMCs, taken from culture after CMV antigen stimulation. The CDR3 region has the DNA TGCAGCGTTGAATATTCGGCCAGCGGGGTAGGCTACGAGCAGTACTTC. This encodes CSVEYSASGVGYEQYF.